This TCR beta chain was observed in a study of T cell responses to AZD1222 COVID-19 vaccine. This clone was detected only a few times. This sample also contains other DNA sequences that code for the same CDR3. Only in-frame clones appear in the TCRdb table, and some are missing; sequencing was by immunoSEQ multiplex PCR. This sample has around 150,000 clones, with approximately 84% found just once. The CDR3 has 14 residues. V lost 2 bases to trimming and J lost 3 bases, with 10 bases between them. Germline CDR1 is MRHNA and CDR2 is SNTAGT. The receptor's source is an adult in good health. The source was peripheral blood, collected on day 0 of AZD1222 vaccination. The chain employs TRBV6-4 and TRBJ1-1; no clear D. CDR3 coding DNA: TGTGCCAGCAGTGACCGACCTGGGGACACTGAAGCTTTCTTT. The encoded protein is CASSDRPGDTEAFF.